This entry describes one TCR beta chain. TCRdb keeps only in-frame clones here, not all; method: immunoSEQ multiplex PCR. The sample records some 130,000 clones, about nine tenths being singletons. This entry is derived from a study of blood T cell repertoires in COVID-19. Study as a whole: The analysed material was cDNA or gDNA that came from T cells, B-cell-depleted T cells, or PBMCs.

V shed 0 bases and J shed 5 bases, with 7 bases lying between them. The CDR3 runs 14 residues. Germline CDR1 reads SEHNR; CDR2 reads FQNEAQ (reference sequence). J is TRBJ1-4 and V is TRBV7-9; D is perhaps TRBD1 (6 bases). Sequencing was done on a sample of peripheral blood. The sequence was collected from a man between 50 and 59 years old with acute or convalescent COVID-19. The CDR3, as DNA: TGTGCCAGCAGCTTAGCAGGGACAAATGAAAAACTGTTTTTT. It translates to CASSLAGTNEKLFF. The whole variable domain, filled in from reference TRBV7-9 and TRBJ1-4, reads DTGVSQNPRHKITKRGQNVTFRCDPISEHNRLYWYRQTLGQGPEFLTYFQNEAQLEKSRLLSDRFSAERPKGSFSTLEIQRTEQGDSAMYLCASSLAGTNEKLFFGSGTQLSVL.